The 22 T cell receptor beta chains listed next were all sequenced from one sample in a study of cytomegalovirus exposure and HLA in healthy donors. Both 60 Vbeta primers and 13 Jbeta primers went into the PCR. The assay was immunoSEQ multiplex PCR, and TCRdb's table has in-frame clones only and misses some. The sample gives tens of thousands of clones, roughly 79% of which show up once; around 1.9% is in the top ten. The sequencing sample was made of PBMCs. The receptors originated from a woman under 40 in good health and CMV-seronegative.

The V call is TRBV5-1, the J call TRBJ1-1, with 7 bases identical to TRBD1. With V trimmed by 6 bases and J by 3 bases, 11 bases remained unmatched. The CDR3 has 15 amino acids. Germline-derived CDR1 and CDR2 are SGHRS and YFSETQ. CDR3 sequence (DNA): TGCGCCAGCACCCTTCAGACAGGGAAGGACACTGAAGCTTTCTTT. Its protein product is CASTLQTGKDTEAFF.

This rearrangement joins TRBV27 to TRBJ2-7; 11 bases align to TRBD2. V shed 0 bases, J shed 3 bases, and the junction held 7 bases outside the gene matches. This CDR3 contains 17 residues. CDR1 MNHEY and CDR2 SMNVEV come from the germline V gene (reference sequence). CDR3 bases: TGTGCCAGCAGTTTATCCTCCCTAGCGGGAGGATACTACGAGCAGTACTTC. It encodes CASSLSSLAGGYYEQYF.

The chain employs TRBV5-1 and TRBJ1-1; maybe TRBD1 (5 bases). Germline CDR1 SGHRS, CDR2 YFSETQ. This CDR3 has 12 residues. Trimming cost V 0 bases and J 5 bases, with 5 bases left between them. The CDR3 coding sequence is TGCGCCAGCAGCTTGGACAGGACTGAAGCTTTCTTT. Encoded protein: CASSLDRTEAFF.

The V and J genes are TRBV11-2 and TRBJ2-2, with D tentatively TRBD2 (5 bases). V lost 6 bases to trimming and J lost 6 bases, with 14 bases between them. Per the germline V gene, CDR1 is SGHAT and CDR2 is FQNNGV. This CDR3 comprises 14 residues. The CDR3 protein is CASRYEGSAGELFF. CDR3 in DNA: TGTGCCAGCAGATACGAAGGTAGCGCCGGGGAGCTGTTTTTT.

The gene calls are TRBV7-9 and TRBJ2-2, with D possibly matching TRBD2 (5 bases). Germline V CDR1 and CDR2: SEHNR, FQNEAQ (reference sequence). This CDR3 region has 15 residues. V gave up 1 base and J gave up 6 bases, with 12 bases separating them. The CDR3 region is CASSLGGTEAGELFF. In nucleotides, the CDR3 is TGTGCCAGCAGCTTAGGGGGAACGGAGGCCGGGGAGCTGTTTTTT.

The chain joins TRBV6-1 to TRBJ1-4; 12 positions match TRBD1. The CDR3 extends over 15 amino acids. The germline CDR1 and CDR2 sequences are MNHNS and SASEGT. The J segment lost 10 bases and the V segment lost 6 bases, leaving 9 bases of the junction unmatched. CDR3 sequence (DNA): TGTGCCAGCAGCCCACCGGGACAGGGGGCGGGAAAACTGTTTTTT. Protein: CASSPPGQGAGKLFF.

The chain is built from TRBV5-1 and TRBJ1-1, with 8 bases aligning to TRBD1. Germline-derived CDR1 and CDR2 are SGHRS and YFSETQ. This CDR3 comprises 15 residues. V gave up 0 bases and J gave up 1 base; unmatched junction bases: 2. CDR3: CASSLGQGRNTEAFF. The CDR3 DNA sequence: TGCGCCAGCAGCTTGGGACAGGGGAGGAACACTGAAGCTTTCTTT.

The chain employs TRBV28 and TRBJ2-1; 8 bases are shared with TRBD2. This CDR3 has 14 amino acids. With V trimmed by 2 bases and J by 12 bases, 9 bases remained unmatched. Germline lookup yields CDR1 MDHEN and CDR2 SYDVKM. CDR3 sequence reads: CASSLVEAGDGQFF. The DNA for the CDR3 is TGTGCCAGCAGTTTAGTTGAAGCGGGAGACGGGCAGTTCTTC.

The chain combines TRBV6-5 with TRBJ1-2; D is perhaps TRBD1 (6 bases). Trimming took 5 bases from V and 3 from J, leaving 13 bases between them. This CDR3 comprises 14 residues. CDR1 is MNHEY, CDR2 SVGAGI, per germline. The CDR3 region has the DNA TGTGCCAGCAGTACGACGACAGGCTACTATGGCTACACCTTC. The encoded protein is CASSTTTGYYGYTF.

This clone showed up just a few times. The chain joins TRBV29-1 to TRBJ2-2; tentative D call: TRBD1 (6 bases). The CDR3 length is 15 residues. Trimming removed 6 bases from V and 5 bases from J, with 19 bases in between. Germline values: CDR1 SQVTM, CDR2 ANQGSEA. DNA for the CDR3: TGCAGCGTGACCACCGGGACACCTCGGACCGGGGAGCTGTTTTTT. Its translation is CSVTTGTPRTGELFF.

The sample holds one count of this clone. The CDR3 protein is CASSIWTEYNSPLHF. The CDR3 DNA sequence: TGTGCCAGCAGCATATGGACAGAATATAATTCACCCCTCCACTTT. This chain joins TRBV5-5 and TRBJ1-6, with D possibly TRBD1 on 6 matching bases. Germline loops: CDR1 SGHKS, CDR2 YYEKEE (reference sequence). V lost 4 bases and J 4 bases, leaving 12 bases between the germline ends. The CDR3 totals 15 residues.

J is TRBJ2-7 and V is TRBV10-3; 8 bases are a match to TRBD2. Per germline, CDR1 ENHRY and CDR2 SYGVKD. V lost 8 bases and J lost 3; bases outside the gene matches: 3. This CDR3 has 12 residues. The CDR3 loop reads CAILTSGYEQYF. DNA for the CDR3: TGTGCCATCTTAACTAGCGGCTACGAGCAGTACTTC.

The rearrangement uses TRBV28 and TRBJ1-1; D is ambiguous. The CDR3 sequence is 12 residues long. With 6 bases removed from V and 0 bases from J, the gap between germline ends came to 5 bases. Germline V CDR1 and CDR2: MDHEN, SYDVKM. CDR3 in DNA: TGTGCCAGCAGACTGGTGAACACTGAAGCTTTCTTT. As protein: CASRLVNTEAFF.

The rearrangement joins TRBV19 to TRBJ2-7; D gene unclear. Germline V gives CDR1 LNHDA, CDR2 SQIVND (reference sequence). Trimming stripped 7 bases from V and 3 bases from J, with 13 bases between. The CDR3 covers 13 residues. CDR3 sequence reads: CASKANLGYEQYF. The CDR3 nucleotides are TGTGCCAGTAAAGCGAATCTGGGCTACGAGCAGTACTTC.

This clone was detected only once. V gene TRBV13 combines with J gene TRBJ2-2, with TRBD1 matching 7 bases. The CDR3 runs to 14 residues. From germline, CDR1 is PRHDT and CDR2 FYEKMQ (reference sequence). V trimming: 5 bases; J trimming: 6 bases; junction bases outside the gene matches: 6. CDR3 sequence (DNA): TGTGCCAGCAGCGGGCAGGGGGTCTCCGGGGAGCTGTTTTTT. It yields the protein CASSGQGVSGELFF.

The chain links TRBV10-3 to TRBJ2-3; a weak D match, TRBD2 (7 bases). Per germline, CDR1 ENHRY and CDR2 SYGVKD. V gave up 9 bases and J gave up 5 bases, with 21 bases separating them. CDR3 length: 15 amino acids. The CDR3 DNA is TGTGCCATGGGAAGAAGGGGGGGCTCTGAAGATACGCAGTATTTT. Its protein is CAMGRRGGSEDTQYF.

This sequence joins TRBV18 and TRBJ2-3; tentatively, D is TRBD1 (6 bases). This CDR3 spans 16 amino acids. Germline V CDR1 and CDR2: KGHSH, LQKENI. The V gene lost 0 bases and the J gene lost 6 bases, with 16 bases spanning the gap. The CDR3 region has the DNA TGTGCCAGCTCACCACCCGGGACACGGGTCTCGGATACGCAGTATTTT. Its protein is CASSPPGTRVSDTQYF.

The chain combines TRBV4-3 with TRBJ1-1, with D maybe TRBD1 (5 bases). The V gene lost 4 bases and the J gene lost 5 bases, with 11 bases spanning the gap. Germline-derived CDR1 and CDR2 are LGHNA and YSLEER. This CDR3 spans 13 amino acids. The chain's CDR3 is CASSPDSGTEAFF. The CDR3 DNA reads as TGCGCCAGCAGCCCCGACAGCGGGACTGAAGCTTTCTTT.

The V call is TRBV6-1, the J call TRBJ2-7, with a weak D call TRBD2 (7 bases). The V gene's germline CDR1 is MNHNS and CDR2 SASEGT. There are 13 residues in the CDR3. V lost 7 bases to trimming and J lost 2 bases, with 12 bases between them. The DNA of the CDR3 is TGTGCCAGCACTGGGGGGGCCGCCTACGAGCAGTACTTC. As protein: CASTGGAAYEQYF.

The chain combines TRBV27 with TRBJ2-1; 11 nucleotides match TRBD2. From germline, CDR1 is MNHEY and CDR2 SMNVEV (reference sequence). The ends lost 7 bases at V and 4 bases at J; junction bases unmatched: 6. CDR3 length: 15 residues. The DNA for the CDR3 is TGTGCCAGCAACCCCGGGACTAGCGGTTACAATGAGCAGTTCTTC. Encoded protein: CASNPGTSGYNEQFF.

Note on this clone: Sequence at one end of the junction differs from germline and may be a read error. The chain employs TRBV7-9 and TRBJ2-7; 7 nucleotides match TRBD1. The CDR3 runs to 16 residues. Germline V gene sequence: CDR1 SEHNR, CDR2 FQNEAQ (reference sequence). The CDR3 reads CSSSLAGQVESYEQYF. The CDR3 DNA sequence: TGTTCCAGCAGCTTAGCAGGACAGGTCGAATCCTACGAGCAGTACTTC.

The chain carries TRBV11-3 and TRBJ2-7; the D gene is possibly TRBD1 (6 bases). The V end lost 5 bases, the J end lost 6 bases, and 17 bases lay between the germline ends. Germline CDR1 reads SGHNT; CDR2 reads YENEEA. The CDR3 spans 14 residues. The CDR3 DNA follows: TGTGCCAGCAGCGATGGACAGACTACCTCCGAGCAGTACTTC. This gives the protein CASSDGQTTSEQYF.